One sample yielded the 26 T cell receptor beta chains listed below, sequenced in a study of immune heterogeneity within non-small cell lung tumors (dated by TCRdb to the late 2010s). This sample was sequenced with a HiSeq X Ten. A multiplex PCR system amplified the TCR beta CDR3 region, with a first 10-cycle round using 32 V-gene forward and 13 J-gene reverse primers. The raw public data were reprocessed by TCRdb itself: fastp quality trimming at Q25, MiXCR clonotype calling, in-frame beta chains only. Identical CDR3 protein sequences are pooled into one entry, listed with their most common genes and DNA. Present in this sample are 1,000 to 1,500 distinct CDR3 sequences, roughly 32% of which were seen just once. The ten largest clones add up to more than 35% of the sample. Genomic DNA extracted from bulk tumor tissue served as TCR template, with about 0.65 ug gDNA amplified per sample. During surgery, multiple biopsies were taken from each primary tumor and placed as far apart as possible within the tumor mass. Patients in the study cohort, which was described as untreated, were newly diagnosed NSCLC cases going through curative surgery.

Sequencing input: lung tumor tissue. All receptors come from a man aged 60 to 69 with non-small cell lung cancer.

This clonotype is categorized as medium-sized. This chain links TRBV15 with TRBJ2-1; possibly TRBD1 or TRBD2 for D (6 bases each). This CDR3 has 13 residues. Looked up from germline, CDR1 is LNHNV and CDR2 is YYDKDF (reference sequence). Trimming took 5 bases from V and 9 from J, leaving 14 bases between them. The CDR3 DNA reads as TGTGCCACCAGCGGACAGCAGGGACTTGAGCAGTTCTTC. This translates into CATSGQQGLEQFF.

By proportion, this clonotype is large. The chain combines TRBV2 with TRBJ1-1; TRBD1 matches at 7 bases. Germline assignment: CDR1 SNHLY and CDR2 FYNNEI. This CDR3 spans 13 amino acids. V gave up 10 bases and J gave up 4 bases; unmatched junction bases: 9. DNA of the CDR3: TGTGCCAACGGTGCAGGGGGGGCCACTGAAGCTTTCTTT. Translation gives CANGAGGATEAFF.

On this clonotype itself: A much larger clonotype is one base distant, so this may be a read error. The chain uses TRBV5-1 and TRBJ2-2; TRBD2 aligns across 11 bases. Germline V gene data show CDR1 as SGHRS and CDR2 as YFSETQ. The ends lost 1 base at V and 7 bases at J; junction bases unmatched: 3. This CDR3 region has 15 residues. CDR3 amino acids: CASSLSTSGSGELFF. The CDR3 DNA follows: TGCGCCAGCAGCTTGAGTACTAGCGGGAGCGGGGAGCTGTTTTTT. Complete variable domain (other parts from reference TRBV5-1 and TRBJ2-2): KAGVTQTPRYLIKTRGQQVTLSCSPISGHRSVSWYQQTPGQGLQFLFEYFSETQRNKGNFPGRFSGRQFSNSRSEMNVSTLELGDSALYLCASSLSTSGSGELFFGEGSRLTVL.

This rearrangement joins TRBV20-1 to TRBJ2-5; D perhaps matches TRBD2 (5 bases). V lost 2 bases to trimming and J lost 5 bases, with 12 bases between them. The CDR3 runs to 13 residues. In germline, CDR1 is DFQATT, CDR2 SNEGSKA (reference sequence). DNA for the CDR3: TGCAGTGCTAGAAGGACTGCCCGGGAGACCCAGTACTTC. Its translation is CSARRTARETQYF.

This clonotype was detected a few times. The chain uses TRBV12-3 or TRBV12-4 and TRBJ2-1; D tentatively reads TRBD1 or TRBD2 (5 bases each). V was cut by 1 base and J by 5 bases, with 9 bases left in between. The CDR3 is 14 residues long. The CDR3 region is CASSLGGFNNEQFF. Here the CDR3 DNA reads TGTGCCAGCAGTTTAGGGGGGTTTAACAATGAGCAGTTCTTC.

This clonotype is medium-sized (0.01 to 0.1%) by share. The CDR3 sequence: CASSVSSGSPTDTQYF. CDR3 sequence (DNA): TGTGCCAGCAGCGTATCTAGCGGGAGTCCGACAGATACGCAGTATTTT. The V call is TRBV6-1, the J call TRBJ2-3, with TRBD2 matching over 10 bases. V lost 6 bases, J lost 3 bases, and 9 bases stayed unmatched. There are 16 residues in the CDR3. Germline values: CDR1 MNHNS, CDR2 SASEGT.

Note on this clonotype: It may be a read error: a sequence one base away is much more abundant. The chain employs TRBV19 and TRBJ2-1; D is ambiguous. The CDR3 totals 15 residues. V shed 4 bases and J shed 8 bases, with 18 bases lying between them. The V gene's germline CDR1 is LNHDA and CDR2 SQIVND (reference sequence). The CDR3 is CASSTNTGTTYEQFF. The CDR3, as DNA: TGTGCCAGTAGTACAAATACCGGCACTACCTATGAGCAGTTCTTC. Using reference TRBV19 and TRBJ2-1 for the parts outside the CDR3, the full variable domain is DGGITQSPKYLFRKEGQNVTLSCEQNLNHDAMYWYRQDPGQGLRLIYYSQIVNDFQKGDIAEGYSVSREKKESFPLTVTSAQKNPTAFYLCASSTNTGTTYEQFFGPGTRLTVL.

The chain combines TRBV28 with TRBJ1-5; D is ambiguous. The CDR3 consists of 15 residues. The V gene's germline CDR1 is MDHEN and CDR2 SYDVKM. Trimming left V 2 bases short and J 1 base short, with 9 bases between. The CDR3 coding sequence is TGTGCCAGCAGTTTAAGGCAAACCAGCAATCAGCCCCAGCATTTT. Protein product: CASSLRQTSNQPQHF.

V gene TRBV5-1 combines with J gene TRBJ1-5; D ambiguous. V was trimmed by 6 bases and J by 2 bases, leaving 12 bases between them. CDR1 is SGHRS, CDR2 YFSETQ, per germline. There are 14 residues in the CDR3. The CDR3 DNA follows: TGCGCCAGCAAGGAGTCTGGGGGCAATCAGCCCCAGCATTTT. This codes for CASKESGGNQPQHF. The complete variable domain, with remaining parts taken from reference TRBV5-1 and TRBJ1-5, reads KAGVTQTPRYLIKTRGQQVTLSCSPISGHRSVSWYQQTPGQGLQFLFEYFSETQRNKGNFPGRFSGRQFSNSRSEMNVSTLELGDSALYLCASKESGGNQPQHFGDGTRLSIL.

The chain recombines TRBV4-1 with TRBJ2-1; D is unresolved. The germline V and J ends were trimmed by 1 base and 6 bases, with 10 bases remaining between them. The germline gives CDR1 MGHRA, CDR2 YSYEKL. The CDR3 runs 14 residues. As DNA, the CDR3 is TGCGCCAGCAGCCAAGTCGGCCTGGGCAATGAGCAGTTCTTC. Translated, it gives CASSQVGLGNEQFF.

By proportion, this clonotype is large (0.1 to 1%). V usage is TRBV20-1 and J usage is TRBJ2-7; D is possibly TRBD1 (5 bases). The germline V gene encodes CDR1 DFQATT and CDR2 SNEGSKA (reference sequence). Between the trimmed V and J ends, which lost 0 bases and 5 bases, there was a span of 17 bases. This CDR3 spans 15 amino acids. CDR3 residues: CSARDRWAGLDEQYF. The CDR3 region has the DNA TGCAGTGCTAGAGATCGGTGGGCAGGGTTGGACGAGCAGTACTTC.

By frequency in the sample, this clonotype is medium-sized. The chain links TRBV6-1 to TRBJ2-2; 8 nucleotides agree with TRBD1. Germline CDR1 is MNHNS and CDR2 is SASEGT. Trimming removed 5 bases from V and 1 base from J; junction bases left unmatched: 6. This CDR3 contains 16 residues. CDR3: CASSYAGQVNTGELFF. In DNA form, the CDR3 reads TGTGCCAGCAGTTACGCGGGACAGGTGAACACCGGGGAGCTGTTTTTT.

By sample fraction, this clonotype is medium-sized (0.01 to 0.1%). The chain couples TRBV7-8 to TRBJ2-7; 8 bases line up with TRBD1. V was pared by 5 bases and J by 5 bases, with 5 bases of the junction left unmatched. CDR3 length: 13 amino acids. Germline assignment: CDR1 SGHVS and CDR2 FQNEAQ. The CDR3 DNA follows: TGTGCCAGCAGCCAGGACAGGGTAGACGAGCAGTACTTC. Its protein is CASSQDRVDEQYF.

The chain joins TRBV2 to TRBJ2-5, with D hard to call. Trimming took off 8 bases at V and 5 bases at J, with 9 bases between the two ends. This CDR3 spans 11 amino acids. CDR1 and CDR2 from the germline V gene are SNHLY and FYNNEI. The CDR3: CASRVGETQYF. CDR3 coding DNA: TGTGCCAGCCGTGTAGGGGAGACCCAGTACTTC.

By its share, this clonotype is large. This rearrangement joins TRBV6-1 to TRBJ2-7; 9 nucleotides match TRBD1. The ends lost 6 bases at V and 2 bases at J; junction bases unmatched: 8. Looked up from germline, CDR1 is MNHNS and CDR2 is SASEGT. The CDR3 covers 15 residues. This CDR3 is CASRETGGRAYEQYF. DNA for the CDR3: TGTGCCAGCAGGGAGACAGGGGGAAGGGCCTACGAGCAGTACTTC.

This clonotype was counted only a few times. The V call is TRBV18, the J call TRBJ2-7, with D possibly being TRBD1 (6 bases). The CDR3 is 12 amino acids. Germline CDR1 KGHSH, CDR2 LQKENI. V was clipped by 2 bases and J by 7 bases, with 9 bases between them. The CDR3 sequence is CASSPIQGEQYF. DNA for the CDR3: TGTGCCAGCTCACCAATCCAGGGGGAGCAGTACTTC. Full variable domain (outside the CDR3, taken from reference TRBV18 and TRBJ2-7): NAGVMQNPRHLVRRRGQEARLRCSPMKGHSHVYWYRQLPEEGLKFMVYLQKENIIDESGMPKERFSAEFPKEGPSILRIQQVVRGDSAAYFCASSPIQGEQYFGPGTRLTVT.

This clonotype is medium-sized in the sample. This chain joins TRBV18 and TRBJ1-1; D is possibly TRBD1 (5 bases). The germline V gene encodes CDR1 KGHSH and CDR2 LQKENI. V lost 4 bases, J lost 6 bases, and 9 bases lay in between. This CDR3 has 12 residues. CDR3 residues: CASSLQGAEAFF. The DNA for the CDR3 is TGTGCCAGCTCACTGCAGGGCGCTGAAGCTTTCTTT.

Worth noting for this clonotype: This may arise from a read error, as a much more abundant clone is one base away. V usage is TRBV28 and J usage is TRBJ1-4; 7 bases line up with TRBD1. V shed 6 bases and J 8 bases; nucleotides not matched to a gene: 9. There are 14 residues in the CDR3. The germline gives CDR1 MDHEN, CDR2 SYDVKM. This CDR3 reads CASRVTGAGEKLFF. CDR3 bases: TGTGCCAGCAGGGTTACAGGGGCTGGGGAAAAACTGTTTTTT.

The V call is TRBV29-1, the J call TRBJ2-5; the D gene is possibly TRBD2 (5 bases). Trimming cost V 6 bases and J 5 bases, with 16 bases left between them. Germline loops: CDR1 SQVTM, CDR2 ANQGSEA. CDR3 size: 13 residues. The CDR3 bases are TGCAGCGTCTCTGGGCTAGCACGGGAGACCCAGTACTTC. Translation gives CSVSGLARETQYF.

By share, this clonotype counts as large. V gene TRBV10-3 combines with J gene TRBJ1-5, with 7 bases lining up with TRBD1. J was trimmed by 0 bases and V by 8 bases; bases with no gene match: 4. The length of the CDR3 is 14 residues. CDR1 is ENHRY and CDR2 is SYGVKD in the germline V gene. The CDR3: CAIGTGDSNQPQHF. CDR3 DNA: TGTGCCATCGGAACAGGGGATAGCAATCAGCCCCAGCATTTT.

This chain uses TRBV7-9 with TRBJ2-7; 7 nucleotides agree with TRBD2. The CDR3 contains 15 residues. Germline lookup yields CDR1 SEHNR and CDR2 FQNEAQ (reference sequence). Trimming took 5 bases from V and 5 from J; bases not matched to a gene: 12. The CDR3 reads CASSQGPGRDHEQYF. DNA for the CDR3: TGTGCCAGCAGCCAGGGCCCTGGGAGGGACCACGAGCAGTACTTC.

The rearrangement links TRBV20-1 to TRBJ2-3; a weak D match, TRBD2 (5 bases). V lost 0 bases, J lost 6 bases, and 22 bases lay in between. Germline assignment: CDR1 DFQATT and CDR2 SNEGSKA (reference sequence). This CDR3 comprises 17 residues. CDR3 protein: CSARDFIRGGFSDTQYF. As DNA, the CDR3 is TGCAGTGCTAGAGATTTTATCCGGGGTGGCTTTTCGGATACGCAGTATTTT.

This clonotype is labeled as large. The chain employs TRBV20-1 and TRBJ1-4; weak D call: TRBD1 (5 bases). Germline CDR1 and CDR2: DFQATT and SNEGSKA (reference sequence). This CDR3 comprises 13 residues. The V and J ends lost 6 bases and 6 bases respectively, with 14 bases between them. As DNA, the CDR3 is TGCAGTGCAAGTTGGGGGGGAGATGAAAAACTGTTTTTT. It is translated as CSASWGGDEKLFF.

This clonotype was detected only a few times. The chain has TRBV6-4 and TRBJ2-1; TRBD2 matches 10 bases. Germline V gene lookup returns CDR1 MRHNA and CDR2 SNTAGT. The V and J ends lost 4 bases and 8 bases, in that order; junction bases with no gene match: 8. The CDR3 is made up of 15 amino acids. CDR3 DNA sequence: TGTGCCAGCAGTGCGGTAGCGGGAGGTCTCCATGAGCAGTTCTTC. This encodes CASSAVAGGLHEQFF.

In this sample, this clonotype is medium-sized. CDR3 DNA sequence: TGTGCCAGCAAAGAGGAAAGCTCCTATAATTCACCCCTCCACTTT. Protein sequence: CASKEESSYNSPLHF. This sequence joins TRBV2 and TRBJ1-6; D is undetermined. Trimming took 7 bases from V and 0 from J, leaving 10 bases between them. The germline gives CDR1 SNHLY, CDR2 FYNNEI. This CDR3 contains 15 residues. The complete variable domain, with remaining parts taken from reference TRBV2 and TRBJ1-6, reads EPEVTQTPSHQVTQMGQEVILRCVPISNHLYFYWYRQILGQKVEFLVSFYNNEISEKSEIFDDQFSVERPDGSNFTLKIRSTKLEDSAMYFCASKEESSYNSPLHFGNGTRLTVT.

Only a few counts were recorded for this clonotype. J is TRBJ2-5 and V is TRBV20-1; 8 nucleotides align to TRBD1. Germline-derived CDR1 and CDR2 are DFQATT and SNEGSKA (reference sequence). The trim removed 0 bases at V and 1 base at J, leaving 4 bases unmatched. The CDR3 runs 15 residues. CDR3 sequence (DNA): TGCAGTGCTAGAGATGGGACAGGTAGCCAAGAGACCCAGTACTTC. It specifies CSARDGTGSQETQYF.